These T cell receptor beta chains were read from a single sample in a study of low-dose radiotherapy and immunotherapy resistance in tumors. TCRdb ran MiXCR on the reads and lists one entry per CDR3 protein. The sample shows 60,000 to 90,000 distinct CDR3 sequences, roughly 30% of them seen only once. Source: PBMCs, taken before treatment. Receptors originate from a female donor with ovarian cancer. CDR3s include the opening cysteine and the closing phenylalanine or tryptophan. Fields, in order: clone size, J gene, V gene, D gene, CDR3 DNA, CDR3 protein. The D gene is left open where the match is weak. Clone size is shown for a subset of rows, as once, few, many or a class of expanded clone.

abundance: many
j_gene: TRBJ1-3
v_gene: TRBV3-1
d_gene: -
CDR3nt: TGTGCCAGGACTTTGGAGCAGTTGGGGACTGGAAACACCATATATTTT
CDR3aa: CARTLEQLGTGNTIYF

abundance: -
j_gene: TRBJ2-1
v_gene: TRBV5-1
d_gene: TRBD2
CDR3nt: TGCGCCAGCAGCTTGGGACTAGCGGCACTTCTAGGGGATGAGCAGTTCTTC
CDR3aa: CASSLGLAALLGDEQFF

abundance: many
j_gene: TRBJ2-7
v_gene: TRBV29-1
d_gene: TRBD2
CDR3nt: TGCAGCGTTGAACCCATTATGGGAGGGGAGCAGTACTTC
CDR3aa: CSVEPIMGGEQYF

abundance: many
j_gene: TRBJ2-7
v_gene: TRBV5-5
d_gene: TRBD1
CDR3nt: TGTGCCAGCAGCTTGGTCCCGGGACAGAATTACGAGCAGTACTTC
CDR3aa: CASSLVPGQNYEQYF

abundance: -
j_gene: TRBJ2-1
v_gene: TRBV4-3
d_gene: TRBD2
CDR3nt: TGCGCCAGCAGCCAACTAGCGGGAGCGAGTGAGCAGTTCTTC
CDR3aa: CASSQLAGASEQFF

abundance: many
j_gene: TRBJ2-7
v_gene: TRBV19
d_gene: -
CDR3nt: TGTGCCAGTAGAGGACTTGCCTACGAGCAGTACTTC
CDR3aa: CASRGLAYEQYF

abundance: -
j_gene: TRBJ2-7
v_gene: TRBV11-2
d_gene: -
CDR3nt: TGTGCCAGCAGCTTAGTCATGGAGTACGAGCAGTACTTC
CDR3aa: CASSLVMEYEQYF

abundance: many
j_gene: TRBJ1-3
v_gene: TRBV7-9
d_gene: -
CDR3nt: TGTGCCAGCAGCTTAGTGGAGTCTGGAAACACCATATATTTT
CDR3aa: CASSLVESGNTIYF

abundance: -
j_gene: TRBJ2-1
v_gene: TRBV20-1
d_gene: TRBD2
CDR3nt: TGCAGTGCTAGAGATTGGAAGGCAGCGGGAGCGGAGGAGCAGTTCTTC
CDR3aa: CSARDWKAAGAEEQFF

abundance: many
j_gene: TRBJ2-2
v_gene: TRBV7-8
d_gene: TRBD1
CDR3nt: TGTGCCAGCAGCTCCCAGGGGGCCGGGAACACCGGGGAGCTGTTTTTT
CDR3aa: CASSSQGAGNTGELFF

abundance: -
j_gene: TRBJ2-3
v_gene: TRBV5-1
d_gene: -
CDR3nt: TGCGCCAGCAGCGCGGGGATCTGGGGCGATACGCAGTATTTT
CDR3aa: CASSAGIWGDTQYF

abundance: many
j_gene: TRBJ1-6
v_gene: TRBV4-3
d_gene: TRBD1
CDR3nt: TGCGCCAGCAGCCAGACACCGACAGGGATGGCCTATAATTCACCCCTCCACTTT
CDR3aa: CASSQTPTGMAYNSPLHF

abundance: -
j_gene: TRBJ2-1
v_gene: TRBV7-8
d_gene: TRBD2
CDR3nt: TGTGCCAGCAGCTTTCGACTAGCGGGGGGCCTTACCCCCGCAAGCAACAATGAGCAGTTCTTC
CDR3aa: CASSFRLAGGLTPASNNEQFF

abundance: many
j_gene: TRBJ2-2
v_gene: TRBV19
d_gene: -
CDR3nt: TGTGCCAGTAGAGAACAGGGTGCCGGGGAGCTGTTTTTT
CDR3aa: CASREQGAGELFF

abundance: -
j_gene: TRBJ2-2
v_gene: TRBV10-3
d_gene: TRBD2
CDR3nt: TGTGCCATCAGTACTCCCTATCGGGGGGACACCGGGGAGCTGTTTTTT
CDR3aa: CAISTPYRGDTGELFF

abundance: medium-sized
j_gene: TRBJ2-1
v_gene: TRBV10-2
d_gene: TRBD2
CDR3nt: TGCGCCAGCAGCCCCAGGGGACTAGCGGGAGCTGCGTCGCAGTTCTTC
CDR3aa: CASSPRGLAGAASQFF

abundance: -
j_gene: TRBJ2-1
v_gene: TRBV1
d_gene: -
CDR3nt: TGCACCAGCAGCCTGGACGAGCAGTTCTTC
CDR3aa: CTSSLDEQFF

abundance: many
j_gene: TRBJ2-2
v_gene: TRBV6-6
d_gene: TRBD2
CDR3nt: TGTGCCAGCATTCCTAGCGGGGGGGCCTTCTGGGCCGGGGAGCTGTTTTTT
CDR3aa: CASIPSGGAFWAGELFF

abundance: -
j_gene: TRBJ2-2
v_gene: TRBV10-3
d_gene: -
CDR3nt: -
CDR3aa: CAIRGSGELFFF

abundance: few
j_gene: TRBJ2-2
v_gene: TRBV27
d_gene: -
CDR3nt: TGCACCAGCAGTTTTTCGCAAATCCAACCGAACACCGGGGAGCTGTTTTTT
CDR3aa: CTSSFSQIQPNTGELFF

abundance: many
j_gene: TRBJ1-1
v_gene: TRBV29-1
d_gene: TRBD1
CDR3nt: TGCAGCGGATCGACAGGGGGCGGAACTGAAGCTTTCTTT
CDR3aa: CSGSTGGGTEAFF

abundance: -
j_gene: TRBJ2-1
v_gene: TRBV13
d_gene: -
CDR3nt: TGTGCCACCAGCCGCAGGCAGACCTCCTACAATGAGCAGTTCTTC
CDR3aa: CATSRRQTSYNEQFF

abundance: -
j_gene: TRBJ1-2
v_gene: TRBV27
d_gene: -
CDR3nt: TGTGCCAGCACCTTAACTGACTATGGCTACACCTTC
CDR3aa: CASTLTDYGYTF

abundance: many
j_gene: TRBJ2-3
v_gene: TRBV6-5
d_gene: -
CDR3nt: TGTGCCAGCAGTTACCGAGGGGGGAGCACAGATACGCAGTATTTT
CDR3aa: CASSYRGGSTDTQYF

abundance: many
j_gene: TRBJ2-2
v_gene: TRBV24-1
d_gene: -
CDR3nt: TGTGCCACCAGTGATTTTGGACTTTCGGGCACCGGGGAGCTGTTTTTT
CDR3aa: CATSDFGLSGTGELFF

abundance: many
j_gene: TRBJ1-2
v_gene: TRBV11-2
d_gene: -
CDR3nt: TGTGCCAGCAGCTTGACAGACAGGTACCCAACCACCAACTATGGCTACACCTTC
CDR3aa: CASSLTDRYPTTNYGYTF

abundance: -
j_gene: TRBJ1-4
v_gene: TRBV3-1
d_gene: -
CDR3nt: TGTGCCAGCAGCCCTCTTGTCCCCCACGAAAAACTGTTTTTT
CDR3aa: CASSPLVPHEKLFF

abundance: many
j_gene: TRBJ2-3
v_gene: TRBV5-6
d_gene: -
CDR3nt: TGTGCCAGCAGCCTTCGCCGCCCAACGGGAGATACGCAGTATTTT
CDR3aa: CASSLRRPTGDTQYF

abundance: many
j_gene: TRBJ2-1
v_gene: TRBV9
d_gene: TRBD1
CDR3nt: TGTGCCAGCAGCGTAAGACAGGGGGGCAATGAGCAGTTCTTC
CDR3aa: CASSVRQGGNEQFF